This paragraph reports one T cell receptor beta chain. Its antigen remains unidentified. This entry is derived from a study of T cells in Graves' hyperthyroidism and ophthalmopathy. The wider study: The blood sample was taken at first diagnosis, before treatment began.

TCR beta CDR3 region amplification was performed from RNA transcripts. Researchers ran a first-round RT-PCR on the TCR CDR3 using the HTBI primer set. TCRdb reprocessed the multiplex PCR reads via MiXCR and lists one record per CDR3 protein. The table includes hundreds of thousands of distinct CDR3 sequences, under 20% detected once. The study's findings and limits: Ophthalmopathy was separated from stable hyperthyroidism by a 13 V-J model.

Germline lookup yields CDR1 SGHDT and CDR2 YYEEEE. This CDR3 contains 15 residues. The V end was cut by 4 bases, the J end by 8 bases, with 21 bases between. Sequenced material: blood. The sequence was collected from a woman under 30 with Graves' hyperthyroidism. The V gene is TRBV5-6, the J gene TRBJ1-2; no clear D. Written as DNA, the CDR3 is TGTGCCAGCAGCCTACCCGGTCTGAGGGTTGGCGGCTACACCTTC. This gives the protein CASSLPGLRVGGYTF.